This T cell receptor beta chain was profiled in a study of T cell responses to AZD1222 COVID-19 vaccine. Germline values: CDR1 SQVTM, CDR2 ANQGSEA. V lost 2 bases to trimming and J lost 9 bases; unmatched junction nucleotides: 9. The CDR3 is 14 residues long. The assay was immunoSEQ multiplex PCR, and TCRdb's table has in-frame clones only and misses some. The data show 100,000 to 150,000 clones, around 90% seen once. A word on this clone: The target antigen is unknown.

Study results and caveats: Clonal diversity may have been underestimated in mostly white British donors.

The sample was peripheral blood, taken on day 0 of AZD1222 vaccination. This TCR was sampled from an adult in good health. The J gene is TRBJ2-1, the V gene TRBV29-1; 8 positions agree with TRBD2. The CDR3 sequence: CSVESREGPGEQFF. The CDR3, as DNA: TGCAGCGTTGAATCCCGGGAGGGCCCGGGTGAGCAGTTCTTC.